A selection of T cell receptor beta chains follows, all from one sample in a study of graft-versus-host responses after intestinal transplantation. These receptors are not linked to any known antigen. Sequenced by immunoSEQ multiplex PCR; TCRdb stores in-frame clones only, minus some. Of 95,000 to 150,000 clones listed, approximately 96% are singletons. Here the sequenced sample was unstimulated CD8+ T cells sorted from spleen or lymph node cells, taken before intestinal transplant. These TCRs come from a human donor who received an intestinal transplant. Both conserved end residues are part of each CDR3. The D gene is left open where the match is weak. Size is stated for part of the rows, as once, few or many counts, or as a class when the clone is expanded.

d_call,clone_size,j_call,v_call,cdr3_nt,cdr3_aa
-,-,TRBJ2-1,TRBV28,TGTGCCAGCAGTCCACGAGGGGAGTTCTACAATGAGCAGTTCTTC,CASSPRGEFYNEQFF
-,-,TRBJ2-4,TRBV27,TGTGCCAGCAGTTTATCGCCCAAAAACATTCAGTACTTC,CASSLSPKNIQYF
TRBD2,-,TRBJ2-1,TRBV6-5,TGTGCCAGCAGTGCGGGACTAGCGGGTATTGAGCAGTTCTTC,CASSAGLAGIEQFF
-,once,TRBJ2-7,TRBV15,TGTGCCACCAGCAGCCAGGCCTACGAGCAGTACTTC,CATSSQAYEQYF
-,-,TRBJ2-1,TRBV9,TGTGCCAGCAGCGCGCGAGGGGAAGCCTACAATGAGCAGTTCTTC,CASSARGEAYNEQFF
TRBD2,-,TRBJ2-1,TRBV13,TGTGCCAGCAGCTTTGAAGGAGGGAGCGGGAGGGCAGGAGAGCAGTTCTTC,CASSFEGGSGRAGEQFF
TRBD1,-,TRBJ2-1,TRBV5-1,TGCGCCAGCAGCCCCCCCGGGACAGCCTACAATGAGCAGTTCTTC,CASSPPGTAYNEQFF
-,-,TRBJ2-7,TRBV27,TGTGCCAGCAGTTTATCGGCTTTGTGGGGGCCAGGGTGGGACGAGCAGTACTTC,CASSLSALWGPGWDEQYF
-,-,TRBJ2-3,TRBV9,TGTGCCAGCAGCGTAAAAGCGGCAATCACAGATACGCAGTATTTT,CASSVKAAITDTQYF
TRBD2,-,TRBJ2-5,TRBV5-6,TGTGCCAGCGTACTAATCGGGGCTAGCGGGATAGAGACCCAGTACTTC,CASVLIGASGIETQYF
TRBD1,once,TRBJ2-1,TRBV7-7,TGTGCTAGCAGCTTAGCGGACCCGGGACAGGGGAATGAGCAGTTCTTC,CASSLADPGQGNEQFF
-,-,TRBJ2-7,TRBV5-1,TGCGCCAGCAGCTTGAGACCAGGGGACGAGCAGTACTTC,CASSLRPGDEQYF
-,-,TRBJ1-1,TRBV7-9,TGTGCCAGCAGCCTCATAGGAGGCAGGGGCGGTGAAGCTTTCTTT,CASSLIGGRGGEAFF
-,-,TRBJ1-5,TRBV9,TGTGCCAGCAGCAACGGGGGGAACCAGAATCAGCCCCAGCATTTT,CASSNGGNQNQPQHF
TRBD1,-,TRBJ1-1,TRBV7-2,TGTGCCAGCAGCTATAGGACAGGGATTGAAGCTTTCTTT,CASSYRTGIEAFF
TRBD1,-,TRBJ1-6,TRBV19,TGTGCCAGTAAATATTCGACAGGGAGTAATTCACCCCTCCACTTT,CASKYSTGSNSPLHF
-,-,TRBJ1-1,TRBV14,TGTGCCAGCAGCCCAGATGGAGGGTTCACTGAAGCTTTCTTT,CASSPDGGFTEAFF
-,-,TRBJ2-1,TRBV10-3,TGTGCCATCGCCACCATCTCGTCCGCGAGCTCCTACAATGAGCAGTTCTTC,CAIATISSASSYNEQFF
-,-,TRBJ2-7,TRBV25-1,TGTGCCAGCAGTGAATGGGCCGGTGAGGGACACGAGCAGTACTTC,CASSEWAGEGHEQYF
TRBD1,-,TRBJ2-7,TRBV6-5,TGTGCCAGCAGTAAGTGGACAGGGCTCAGCAACGAGCAGTACTTC,CASSKWTGLSNEQYF
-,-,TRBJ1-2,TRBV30,TGTGCCTGGAGCCTCCTCAACACGCGGAGCTACGGCTACACCTTC,CAWSLLNTRSYGYTF
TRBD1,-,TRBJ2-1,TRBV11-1,TGTGCCAGCAGCTTAATACCCCCCGGGACAGGGGGTCTCTATGAGCAGTTCTTC,CASSLIPPGTGGLYEQFF
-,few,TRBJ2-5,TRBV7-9,TGTGCCAGCAGCATGGATCAAGAGACCCAGTACTTC,CASSMDQETQYF
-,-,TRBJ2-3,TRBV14,TGTGCCAGCAGTCGTTACAGTGGGACGGCACTTTTTGCAGATACGCAGTATTTT,CASSRYSGTALFADTQYF
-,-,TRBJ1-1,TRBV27,TGTGCCAGCAGTTTAGGTGGGGGCATGAACACTGAAGCTTTCTTT,CASSLGGGMNTEAFF
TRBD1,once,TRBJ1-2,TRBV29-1,TGCAGCGTAACAGGGGGCCTTAACTATGGCTACACCTTC,CSVTGGLNYGYTF
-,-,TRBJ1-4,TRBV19,TGTGCCAGTAGTATTGACGGAAATAATGAAAAACTGTTTTTT,CASSIDGNNEKLFF
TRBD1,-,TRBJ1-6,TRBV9,TGTGCCAGCAGCGGGGACAGGGGGCTGAGTTCACCCCTCCACTTT,CASSGDRGLSSPLHF
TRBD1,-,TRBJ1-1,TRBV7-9,TGTGCCAGCAGCTTAGGGCCGGGACAGTCGGGGGCTTTCTTT,CASSLGPGQSGAFF
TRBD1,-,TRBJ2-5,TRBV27,TGTGCCAGCAGTTCTTTTGATGGGCTAGGACAGGGGGCCTTCACCCAGTACTTC,CASSSFDGLGQGAFTQYF
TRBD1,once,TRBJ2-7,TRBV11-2,TGTGCCAGCAGCTTAGAGTCGCTTGGACAGGGGTTCGAGCAGTACTTC,CASSLESLGQGFEQYF
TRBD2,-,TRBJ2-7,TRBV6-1,TGTGCCAGCAGTCTACTCGGGAGGCCTTCCTACGAGCAGTACTTC,CASSLLGRPSYEQYF